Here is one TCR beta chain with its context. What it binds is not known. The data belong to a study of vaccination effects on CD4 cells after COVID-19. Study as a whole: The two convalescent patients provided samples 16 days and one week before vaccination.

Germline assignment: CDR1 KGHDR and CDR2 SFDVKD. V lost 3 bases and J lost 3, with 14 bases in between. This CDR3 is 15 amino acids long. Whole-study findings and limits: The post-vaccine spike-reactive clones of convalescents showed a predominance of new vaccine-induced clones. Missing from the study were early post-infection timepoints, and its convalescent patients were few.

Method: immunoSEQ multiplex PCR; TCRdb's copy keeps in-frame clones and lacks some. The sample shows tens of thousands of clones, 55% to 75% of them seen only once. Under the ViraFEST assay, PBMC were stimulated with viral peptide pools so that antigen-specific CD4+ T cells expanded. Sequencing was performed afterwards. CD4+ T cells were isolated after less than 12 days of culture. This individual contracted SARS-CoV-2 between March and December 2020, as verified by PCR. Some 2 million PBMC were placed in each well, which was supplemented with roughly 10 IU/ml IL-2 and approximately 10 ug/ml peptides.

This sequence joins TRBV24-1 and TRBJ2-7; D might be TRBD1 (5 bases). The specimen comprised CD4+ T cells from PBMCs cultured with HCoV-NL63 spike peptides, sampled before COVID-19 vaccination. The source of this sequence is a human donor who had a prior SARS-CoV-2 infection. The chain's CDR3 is CATSDTVAGLYEQYF. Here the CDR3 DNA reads TGTGCCACCAGTGATACTGTGGCAGGGCTCTACGAGCAGTACTTC.